This T cell receptor beta chain was captured by sequencing in a study of vaccination and CD4 T cells after COVID-19. Study-wide context: Participants, all vaccine recipients, received two doses of either BNT162b2 or mRNA-1273.

Cultured CD4+ T-cell DNA underwent Oncomine TCR Beta short-read sequencing. TCRdb re-analysed the PCR reads in MiXCR, keeping a single row per CDR3 protein. The sample lists under 20,000 distinct CDR3 sequences; 46% were seen once. Remarks on this clonotype: Its antigen is undetermined.

V was cut by 3 bases and J by 4 bases, with 10 bases left in between. Per germline, CDR1 DFQATT and CDR2 SNEGSKA (reference sequence). The CDR3 is 13 amino acids. The treatment denotes: roughly 10-day PBMC culture with coronavirus spike peptide pools or control peptides (ViraFEST assay). Culture of approximately 2.1 million PBMCs per well took place with about 9.1 IU/ml IL-2 and roughly 10 ug/ml peptide pools. The sequence was obtained from a human donor who had recovered from COVID-19. Sequencing was performed on CD4+ T cells from blood, cultured in vitro, taken after SARS-CoV-2 vaccination. The chain employs TRBV20-1 and TRBJ2-1; D is perhaps TRBD1 (5 bases). CDR3 in amino acids: CSASQGFYNEQFF. As DNA, the CDR3 is TGCAGTGCTAGTCAGGGCTTTTACAATGAGCAGTTCTTC.